The clone carrying this TCR beta chain was recorded many times. Its matching antigen is unknown. This sample was included in a study of CD8+CD57+ T cells in acquired aplastic anemia. Study-level information: DNA recovered from sorted CD4+ and CD8+ cells had a mean of approximately 3 ug. Approximately 10 million reads, on average, were obtained for CD4+ cells from healthy donors. Overall study results and limits: Patients and controls were not found to differ significantly in CD8+ Simpson's diversity. Around 29 shared CD8+ CDR3s appeared highly expressed within patients' immunodominant clones.

The template used for profiling TCR beta VDJ and CDR3 was genomic DNA. TCRdb processed the reads anew with MiXCR; each CDR3 protein has one entry. This sample has some 130,000 distinct CDR3 sequences, with less than 45% found just once. The V gene lost 0 bases and the J gene lost 7 bases, with 7 bases spanning the gap. The CDR3 extends over 12 amino acids. Germline V gene data show CDR1 as SGDLS and CDR2 as YYNGEE. The material sequenced was sorted CD4+, CD8+, or CD8+CD57+ T cells (not recorded which) from PBMCs. The source is a human donor in good health, serving as a control. J is TRBJ1-1 and V is TRBV9; D ambiguous. CDR3 DNA: TGTGCCAGCAGCGTAGGGCGGAATGAAGCTTTCTTT. Its protein product is CASSVGRNEAFF.